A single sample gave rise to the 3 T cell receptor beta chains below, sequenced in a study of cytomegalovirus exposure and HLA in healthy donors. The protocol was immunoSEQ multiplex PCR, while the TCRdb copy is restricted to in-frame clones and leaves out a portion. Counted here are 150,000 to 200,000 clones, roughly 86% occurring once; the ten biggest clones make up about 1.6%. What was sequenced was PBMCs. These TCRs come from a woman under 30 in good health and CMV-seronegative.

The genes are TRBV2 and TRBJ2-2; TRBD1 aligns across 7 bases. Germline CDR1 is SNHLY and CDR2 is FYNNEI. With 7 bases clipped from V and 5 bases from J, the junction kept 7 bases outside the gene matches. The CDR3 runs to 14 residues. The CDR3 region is CASKDRADTGELFF. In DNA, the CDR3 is TGTGCCAGCAAAGACAGGGCTGATACCGGGGAGCTGTTTTTT.

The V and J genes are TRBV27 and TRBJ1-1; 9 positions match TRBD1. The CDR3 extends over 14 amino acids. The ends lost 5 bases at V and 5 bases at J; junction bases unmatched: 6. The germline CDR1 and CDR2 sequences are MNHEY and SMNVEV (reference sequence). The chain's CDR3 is CASSTWDRVTEAFF. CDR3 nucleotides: TGTGCCAGCAGTACCTGGGACAGGGTTACTGAAGCTTTCTTT.

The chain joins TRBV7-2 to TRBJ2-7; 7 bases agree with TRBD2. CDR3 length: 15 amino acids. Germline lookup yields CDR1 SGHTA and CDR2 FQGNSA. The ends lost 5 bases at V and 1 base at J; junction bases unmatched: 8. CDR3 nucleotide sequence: TGTGCCAGCAGCCTCCGGGCGGGGGAGTCCTACGAGCAGTACTTC. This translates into CASSLRAGESYEQYF. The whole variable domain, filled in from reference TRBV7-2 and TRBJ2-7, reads GAGVSQSPSNKVTEKGKDVELRCDPISGHTALYWYRQSLGQGLEFLIYFQGNSAPDKSGLPSDRFSAERTGGSVSTLTIQRTQQEDSAVYLCASSLRAGESYEQYFGPGTRLTVT.